This TCR beta chain was captured in a study of blood T cells in healthy people across ages. The authors ran a second PCR of about 7 to 11 cycles using a sample-barcoded 5' primer and a J-beta primer mix. TCRdb fed the 5' RACE reads into MiXCR, producing one record per CDR3 protein. The data contain 1.5 million to 2 million distinct CDR3 sequences, about 50% of them singletons. The CDR3 runs to 14 residues. The V segment lost 5 bases and the J segment 4 bases; nucleotides outside the gene matches: 7. CDR1 and CDR2 from the germline V gene are MNHEY and SVGAGI. This clonotype was counted only a few times. Its antigen is currently unknown. Points from the study as a whole: Donors of long life had a larger count of naive CD4+ cells and greater diversity than aged donors. Naive T cell percentage showed a strong correlation with TCR beta diversity. As age increased, TCR beta diversity per million T cells fell in a roughly linear fashion.

The rearrangement uses TRBV6-5 and TRBJ1-2, with 7 bases lining up with TRBD1. What was sequenced was blood. The receptor comes from a middle-aged woman in good health. The CDR3 is CASSPDRAIYGYTF. The CDR3 DNA sequence: TGTGCCAGCAGTCCCGACAGGGCAATCTATGGCTACACCTTC.